Below are 14 T cell receptor beta chains sequenced from a single sample in a study of CD8 T cells in cerebrospinal fluid in Alzheimer's disease. TCRdb re-called the 10x single-cell sequencing reads; every CDR3 protein appears as one record, without DNA. There are over a thousand distinct CDR3 sequences in the sample, with around 19% held by the top ten. The sample consisted of cerebrospinal fluid. These receptors were collected from a human donor with mild cognitive impairment.

This clonotype counts as large by frequency. This chain uses TRBV20-1 with TRBJ2-5; TCRdb designates TRBD1, a call that cannot be tested without DNA. The CDR3 has 13 residues. CDR1 is DFQATT and CDR2 is SNEGSKA in the germline V gene (reference sequence). The CDR3 spells CSAPGTIQETQYF.

Frequency places this clonotype as medium-sized. This chain joins TRBV18 and TRBJ2-1; no DNA is available, so the TRBD1 call from TCRdb remains unchecked. This CDR3 is built from 17 residues. Germline V lookup: CDR1 KGHSH, CDR2 LQKENI. The CDR3 sequence is CASSFLSQGTVGNEQFF.

V usage is TRBV7-7 and J usage is TRBJ2-5; TCRdb lists TRBD2, though no DNA is available to test this call. This CDR3 contains 16 residues. CDR1 is SSHAT, CDR2 FNYEAQ, per germline (reference sequence). CDR3 in amino acids: CASSQTTSGSRKTQYF.

By frequency, this clonotype registers medium-sized (0.01 to 0.1%). This rearrangement joins TRBV9 to TRBJ2-5. CDR1 and CDR2 from the germline V gene are SGDLS and YYNGEE. This CDR3 is built from 15 residues. The CDR3 here is CASSERPLGPETQYF.

Judged by frequency, this clonotype is medium-sized. The V and J genes are TRBV7-6 and TRBJ2-1; TCRdb's D call, TRBD1, is unchecked because there is no DNA. CDR1 and CDR2 (germline): SGHVS, FNYEAQ. The CDR3 has 17 amino acids. The CDR3: CASSLPEGAGTYNEQFF.

This clonotype shows up as medium-sized by frequency. V and J are TRBV6-5 and TRBJ2-3. Germline assignment: CDR1 MNHEY and CDR2 SVGAGI. This CDR3 region has 14 residues. The CDR3 here is CASSNRASTDTQYF.

This rearrangement joins TRBV7-3 to TRBJ2-3; TCRdb designates TRBD2, a call that cannot be tested without DNA. The V gene's germline CDR1 is SGHTA and CDR2 FQGTGA. The CDR3 spans 16 residues. CDR3 in amino acids: CASSAGSGGARDTQYF.

This sequence joins TRBV6-5 and TRBJ1-4. CDR3 length: 14 amino acids. CDR1 and CDR2 (germline): MNHEY, SVGAGI. The CDR3 protein is CASSYRGPDEKLFF.

The chain joins TRBV19 to TRBJ2-7; as DNA is missing, the TRBD1 call by TCRdb cannot be tested. The CDR3 consists of 14 residues. Germline V gives CDR1 LNHDA, CDR2 SQIVND (reference sequence). CDR3 loop: CASSIRGTSYEQYF.

By frequency, this clonotype registers large. The rearrangement uses TRBV12-3 or TRBV12-4 and TRBJ2-1; TCRdb returns TRBD2, unconfirmable since there is no DNA. The length of the CDR3 is 16 residues. CDR3 in amino acids: CASSKLAGNSYNEQFF.

The J gene is TRBJ1-2, the V gene TRBV9; absent DNA, TCRdb's TRBD1 call cannot be checked. This CDR3 comprises 14 residues. The germline V gene encodes CDR1 SGDLS and CDR2 YYNGEE. CDR3 amino acids: CASSVDRDAYGYTF.

The V gene is TRBV6-1, the J gene TRBJ1-3. In germline, CDR1 is MNHNS, CDR2 SASEGT. The CDR3 is 14 residues long. CDR3 region: CASSESGAGNTIYF.

This clonotype is large (0.1 to 1%) by frequency. The rearrangement links TRBV15 to TRBJ2-3; TCRdb's D gene call, TRBD2, goes unchecked for lack of DNA. The length of the CDR3 is 16 residues. Germline CDR1 reads LNHNV; CDR2 reads YYDKDF (reference sequence). CDR3 in amino acids: CATSTGTSGGTDTQYF.

By frequency, this clonotype registers medium-sized (0.01 to 0.1%). V and J are TRBV7-8 and TRBJ2-1. This CDR3 is 11 amino acids long. Germline V gives CDR1 SGHVS, CDR2 FQNEAQ. The CDR3 sequence: CASSLLNEQFF.